A selection of T cell receptor beta chains follows, all from one sample in a study of regulatory T cells in long-lasting Graves disease. Via MiXCR, TCRdb re-called the multiplex PCR reads, giving one row per CDR3 protein. The table lists 360,000 or so distinct CDR3 sequences, 15% to 20% of them singletons. These data were likewise used in another study, on T cells in Graves' hyperthyroidism and ophthalmopathy.

This specimen consisted of peripheral blood mononuclear cells (PBMCs), obtained at new diagnosis, from a patient treated with antithyroid drugs. These receptors all stem from a young woman with Graves disease. Each CDR3 is given with its conserved first and last residue. The D gene is left open where the match is weak. Clone size is not always given. Where it is, it says once, few, many or a class for expanded clones.

J	D	V	size	DNA	CDR3
TRBJ1-1	.	TRBV6-1	many	TGTGCCAGCAGAAGGCTACGCACTGAAGCTTTCTTT	CASRRLRTEAFF
TRBJ1-2	.	TRBV29-1	many	TGCAGCGTTGAAGAAGGGACGGACTACTATGGCTACACCTTC	CSVEEGTDYYGYTF
TRBJ2-3	.	TRBV18	many	TGTGCCAGCTCACCAACAGTGGCGGTCACAGATACGCAGTATTTT	CASSPTVAVTDTQYF
TRBJ2-2	.	TRBV7-8	many	TGTGCCAGCAGGTCAGGGTTAGCAAGAACCGGGGAGCTGTTTTTT	CASRSGLARTGELFF
TRBJ2-7	TRBD2	TRBV4-1	few	TGCGCCAGCAGCCACCAGGGACTAGCGGGTGACGAGCAGTACTTC	CASSHQGLAGDEQYF
TRBJ1-1	.	TRBV7-9	.	TGTGCCAGCAGCTTAAGTTCGGTTTCGGGGTGGGGCACTGAAGCTTTCTTT	CASSLSSVSGWGTEAFF
TRBJ2-1	TRBD1	TRBV2	many	TGTGCCAGCAGTGTTCTGCAGGGGGCTAGGAATGAGCAGTTCTTC	CASSVLQGARNEQFF
TRBJ2-1	TRBD2	TRBV2	many	TGTGCCAGCAGTGGGGCGCTAGCGGGAGGGGGTTACAATGAGCAGTTCTTC	CASSGALAGGGYNEQFF
TRBJ2-5	TRBD1	TRBV29-1	few	TGCAGCACCGGACAGGGACAAGAGACCCAGTACTTC	CSTGQGQETQYF
TRBJ2-3	TRBD1	TRBV24-1	few	TGTGCCACCAGTGAGGGACAGGGGGAGACAGATACGCAGTATTTT	CATSEGQGETDTQYF
TRBJ1-5	.	TRBV19	many	TGTGCCAGTAGTTTCGAGTGGGGTCAGCCCCAGCATTTT	CASSFEWGQPQHF
TRBJ2-1	TRBD2	TRBV3-1	many	TGTGCCAGCAGCCAAGACCTCCTAGCGGGGGGGAATGAGCAGTTCTTC	CASSQDLLAGGNEQFF
TRBJ2-1	TRBD1	TRBV20-1	many	TGCAGTGCTTTGGCCGGGACAGGGGCAAATGAGCAGTTCTTC	CSALAGTGANEQFF
TRBJ2-7	TRBD2	TRBV7-9	many	TGTGCCAGCAGCTTAACGGGAGGAATGTACGAGCAGTACTTC	CASSLTGGMYEQYF
TRBJ1-1	.	TRBV2	many	TGTGCCAGCAGCTCGGACGGTAGTTTCGCTGAAGCTTTCTTT	CASSSDGSFAEAFF
TRBJ2-1	TRBD2	TRBV2	many	TGTGCCAGCAGTGATCTTGGGACTAGCGGCTACAATGAGCAGTTCTTC	CASSDLGTSGYNEQFF
TRBJ2-3	TRBD2	TRBV9	.	TGTGCCAGCACCTCAATTAGCGGGAGAACTGCAGATACGCAGTATTTT	CASTSISGRTADTQYF
TRBJ2-3	.	TRBV27	many	TGTGCCAGCAGCCCCCAGACAGATACGCAGTATTTT	CASSPQTDTQYF
TRBJ1-5	.	TRBV12-3/TRBV12-4	many	TGTGCCAGCAGTTTGCGACATGATAGCAATCAGCCCCAGCATTTT	CASSLRHDSNQPQHF
TRBJ2-3	.	TRBV5-1	many	TGTGCCAGCAGCTCCGCGACTTACACAGATACGCAGTATTTT	CASSSATYTDTQYF
TRBJ2-7	TRBD2	TRBV18	many	TGTGCCAGCTCACCAAGGGCCAATGGGGGGGGCTACGAGCAGTACTTC	CASSPRANGGGYEQYF
TRBJ2-7	.	TRBV28	many	TGTGCCAGCAGTGTGACAGACTCCTACGAGCAGTACTTC	CASSVTDSYEQYF
TRBJ2-3	TRBD2	TRBV10-1	.	TGCGCCAGCAGTGAGGCTAGCGGGCCCACAGATACGCAGTATTTT	CASSEASGPTDTQYF